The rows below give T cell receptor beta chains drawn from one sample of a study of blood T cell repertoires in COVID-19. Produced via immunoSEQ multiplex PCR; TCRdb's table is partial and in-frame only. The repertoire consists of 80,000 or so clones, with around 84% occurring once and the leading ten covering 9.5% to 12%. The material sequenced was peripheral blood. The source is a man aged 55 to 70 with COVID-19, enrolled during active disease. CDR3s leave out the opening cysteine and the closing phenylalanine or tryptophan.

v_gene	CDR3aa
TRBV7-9	ASSLALGDSGNTIY
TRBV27	ASSFIGQGPTDTQY
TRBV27	ASSLRLGYEQY
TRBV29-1	SVPKGQGSGVEAF
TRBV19	ASTRAPGQGSENAQH
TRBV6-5	ASSRTGRDPYGYT
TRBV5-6	ASSRQGPEQY
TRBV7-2	ASSWDSRYEQY
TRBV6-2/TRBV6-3	ASSYSILRTSTGELF
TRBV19	ASSQQVGNQPQH
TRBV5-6	ASSLMGSTGTYGYT
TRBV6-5	ASSSQGGEQY
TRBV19	ASSTDRGNYGYT
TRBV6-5	ASSSPGTIQTGELF
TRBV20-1	SASWTGEAF
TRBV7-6	ASSYRDRGPGELF
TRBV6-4	ASSDRTSGVPEQY
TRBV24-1	ATSDDSGGGSYEQY
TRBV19	ASSPFGSYNEQF
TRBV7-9	ATRVSGANVLT
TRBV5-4	ASSFGGQTNYGYT
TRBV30	AWSVAGAINSPLH
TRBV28	ASSSRTYPRRTQY
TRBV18	ASSPPPTGDNEQF
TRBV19	ASGTSGSVHEQY
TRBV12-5	ASGMGQGEIGELF
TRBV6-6	ASRKTGFSGYT
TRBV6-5	ASSTGIPYGYT
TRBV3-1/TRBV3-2	ASSPMAAAGELF
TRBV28	ASSTQGAGDTEAF
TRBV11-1	ASRKNREETQY
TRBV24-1	ATSDPGHTSTDTQY
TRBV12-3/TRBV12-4	ASSQFRGSEAF
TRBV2	ASSPGEGEADTQY
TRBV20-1	SASRAGGSSTDTQY
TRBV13	ASSRGLTPGTGELF
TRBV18	ASSPRDSYNEQF
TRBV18	ASSLKIWTENYGYT
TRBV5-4	ASSDPRVRDEQF
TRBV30	AWSFSGGAYNEQF
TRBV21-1	ASSERPGTQY
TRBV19	ASSSSGGWNTIY
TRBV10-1	ASSEHLVAGGPFNEQF